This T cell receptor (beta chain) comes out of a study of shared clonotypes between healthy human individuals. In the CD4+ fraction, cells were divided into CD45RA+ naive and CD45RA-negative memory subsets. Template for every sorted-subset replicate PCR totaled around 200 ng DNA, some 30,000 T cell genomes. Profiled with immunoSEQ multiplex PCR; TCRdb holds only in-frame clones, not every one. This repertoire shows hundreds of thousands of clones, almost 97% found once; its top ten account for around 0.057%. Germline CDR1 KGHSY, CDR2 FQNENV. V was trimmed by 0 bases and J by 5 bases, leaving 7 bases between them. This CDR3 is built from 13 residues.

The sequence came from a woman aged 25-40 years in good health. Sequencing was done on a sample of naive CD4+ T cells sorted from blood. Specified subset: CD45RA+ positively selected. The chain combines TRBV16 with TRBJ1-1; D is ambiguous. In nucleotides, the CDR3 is TGTGCCAGCAGCCAATCGGTTCGGACTGAAGCTTTCTTT. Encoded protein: CASSQSVRTEAFF.